What follows is one TCR beta chain and its context. Its target is unknown. This sample was included in a study of T cells expressing NK-cell markers. The overall study: Seven donors tested HCMV-seropositive and one tested seronegative among the eight sequenced.

Overall study results and limits: A range of 1.0-7.0% of CD8+ T cells consisted of dominant NKG2C+ clonotypes in 6 or 7 donors.

Researchers built TCR beta cDNA using 5'RACE template switching with UMIs. With the 5' RACE reads reprocessed, TCRdb shows one record per CDR3 protein and no DNA. The sample includes about 150,000 distinct CDR3 sequences. The CDR3 runs to 13 residues. The chain uses TRBV12-3 or TRBV12-4 and TRBJ1-1; TCRdb calls TRBD1, which cannot be checked without DNA. The TCR was taken from a woman between 50 and 59 years old in good health. Material: blood T cells: a sorted CD56 or NKG2C T cell subset, CD4+ or CD8+ T cells, or bulk PBMC T cells (not recorded which). The CDR3 region is CASSPRTRTEAFF.